This TCR beta chain was sequenced for a study of blood T cell repertoires in COVID-19. As originally analysed: Reference gene primer amplification yielded estimated nucleated cell counts. Profiled with immunoSEQ multiplex PCR; TCRdb holds only in-frame clones, not every one. V, J and clone size were drawn from that table, and D and trimming were deduced from the DNA. Found here are some 310,000 clones, nearly 90% of them singletons; the top ten hold around 0.96%. This CDR3 spans 16 amino acids. CDR1 and CDR2 (germline): LNHDA, SQIVND (reference sequence). Trimming cost V 4 bases and J 0 bases, with 15 bases left between them.

Material for sequencing was peripheral blood. The rearrangement uses TRBV19 and TRBJ1-2, with D tentatively TRBD1 (5 bases). This TCR came from a middle-aged woman with COVID-19, enrolled during active disease. The CDR3 is CASSTNRKLANYGYTF. Here the CDR3 DNA reads TGTGCCAGTAGTACAAACAGGAAACTCGCTAACTATGGCTACACCTTC.